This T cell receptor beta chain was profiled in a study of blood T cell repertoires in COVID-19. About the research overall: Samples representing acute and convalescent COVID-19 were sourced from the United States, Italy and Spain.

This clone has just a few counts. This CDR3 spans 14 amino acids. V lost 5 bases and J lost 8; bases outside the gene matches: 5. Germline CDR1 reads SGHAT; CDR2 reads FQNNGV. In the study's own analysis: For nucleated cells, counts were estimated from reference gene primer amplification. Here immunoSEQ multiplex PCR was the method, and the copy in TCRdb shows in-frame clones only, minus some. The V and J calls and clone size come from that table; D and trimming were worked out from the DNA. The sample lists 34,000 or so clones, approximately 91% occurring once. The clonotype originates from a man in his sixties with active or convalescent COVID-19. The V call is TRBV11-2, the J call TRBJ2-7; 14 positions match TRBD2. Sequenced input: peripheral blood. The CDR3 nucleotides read TGTGCCAGCAGCCGACTAGCGGGGGGGCGACAGCAGTACTTC. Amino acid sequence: CASSRLAGGRQQYF.